The next 28 T cell receptor beta chains were all read from a single sample in a study of blood T cell repertoires in COVID-19. Profiling relied on immunoSEQ multiplex PCR, and the TCRdb table lists in-frame clones only, not all of them. The data hold about 200,000 clones, with approximately 81% observed a single time. Sequencing was carried out using peripheral blood. These receptors all come from a woman aged 80 or over with acute or convalescent COVID-19.

J is TRBJ2-3 and V is TRBV10-1; possible D gene TRBD1, 7 bases. Trimming took 8 bases from V and 5 from J, leaving 14 bases between them. The CDR3 contains 13 residues. Per the germline V gene, CDR1 is WNHNN and CDR2 is SYGVQD (reference sequence). This CDR3 reads CASAGQTLDTQYF. DNA of the CDR3: TGCGCCAGCGCGGGACAGACTCTAGATACGCAGTATTTT.

CDR3: CASSLLDRDFYEQYF. The CDR3 coding sequence is TGTGCCAGCAGCTTACTGGACAGGGATTTCTACGAGCAGTACTTC. The chain uses TRBV13 and TRBJ2-7; TRBD1 aligns across 8 bases. CDR3 length: 15 residues. Unmatched junction bases numbered 6, after V lost 2 bases and J lost 3 bases. CDR1 and CDR2 (germline): PRHDT, FYEKMQ (reference sequence). Combining the CDR3 with reference TRBV13 and TRBJ2-7 gives the whole variable domain AAGVIQSPRHLIKEKRETATLKCYPIPRHDTVYWYQQGPGQDPQFLISFYEKMQSDKGSIPDRFSAQQFSDYHSELNMSSLELGDSALYFCASSLLDRDFYEQYFGPGTRLTVT.

V usage is TRBV7-7 and J usage is TRBJ2-3; D is undetermined. The germline V gene has CDR1 SSHAT and CDR2 FNYEAQ (reference sequence). This CDR3 region has 15 residues. With 3 bases removed from V and 4 bases from J, the gap between germline ends came to 14 bases. Here the CDR3 reads CASSLSASSADTQYF. The CDR3 region has the DNA TGTGCCAGCAGCTTGTCGGCTAGTAGTGCAGATACGCAGTATTTT.

The V and J genes are TRBV3-1 (or the pseudogene TRBV3-2) and TRBJ1-6; D is perhaps TRBD1 (5 bases). This CDR3 contains 16 residues. V was cut by 1 base and J by 4 bases, with 11 bases left in between. CDR1 and CDR2 (germline): LGHDT, YNNKEL (reference sequence). The CDR3 reads CASSQVPDSYNSPLHF. CDR3 nucleotides: TGTGCCAGCAGCCAAGTCCCCGACAGTTATAATTCACCCCTCCACTTT.

The chain recombines TRBV11-3 with TRBJ2-2, with D tentatively TRBD2 (6 bases). This CDR3 comprises 14 residues. With 7 bases removed from V and 2 bases from J, the gap between germline ends came to 11 bases. Germline V gene data show CDR1 as SGHNT and CDR2 as YENEEA. For the CDR3, the DNA is TGTGCCAGCAAAGCGGGTTTAAACACCGGGGAGCTGTTTTTT. Translated, it gives CASKAGLNTGELFF. Full variable domain (missing parts from reference TRBV11-3 and TRBJ2-2): EAGVVQSPRYKIIEKKQPVAFWCNPISGHNTLYWYLQNLGQGPELLIRYENEEAVDDSQLPKDRFSAERLKGVDSTLKIQPAELGDSAVYLCASKAGLNTGELFFGEGSRLTVL.

The gene calls are TRBV11-3 and TRBJ1-1, with 7 bases lining up with TRBD1. CDR1 and CDR2 (germline): SGHNT, YENEEA. Trimming cost V 5 bases and J 2 bases; bases outside gene matches: 5. This CDR3 is built from 14 residues. In DNA form, the CDR3 reads TGTGCCAGCAGCATACAGGGGTCTAACACTGAAGCTTTCTTT. Translating it yields CASSIQGSNTEAFF. Full variable domain (missing parts from reference TRBV11-3 and TRBJ1-1): EAGVVQSPRYKIIEKKQPVAFWCNPISGHNTLYWYLQNLGQGPELLIRYENEEAVDDSQLPKDRFSAERLKGVDSTLKIQPAELGDSAVYLCASSIQGSNTEAFFGQGTRLTVV.

The CDR3 is CASSGVDGEQYF. CDR3 bases: TGTGCCAGCAGCGGAGTGGATGGCGAGCAGTACTTC. V and J are TRBV11-3 and TRBJ2-7; no firm D call. From germline, CDR1 is SGHNT and CDR2 YENEEA. The CDR3 loop spans 12 amino acids. V was trimmed by 5 bases and J by 6 bases, leaving 11 bases between them.

The chain joins TRBV5-1 to TRBJ2-3; 14 nucleotides align to TRBD2. V trimming: 3 bases; J trimming: 0 bases; junction bases outside the gene matches: 12. CDR1 and CDR2 (germline): SGHRS, YFSETQ. The CDR3 consists of 20 residues. The CDR3 here is CASSSSGLAGGPTSTDTQYF. Here the CDR3 DNA reads TGCGCCAGCAGCTCATCCGGACTAGCGGGGGGCCCTACTAGCACAGATACGCAGTATTTT.

The rearrangement joins TRBV19 to TRBJ2-1, with 8 bases matching TRBD2. The germline gives CDR1 LNHDA, CDR2 SQIVND (reference sequence). The CDR3 is 16 amino acids. Trimming at V came to 3 bases and at J to 5 bases, leaving 9 bases not matched to a gene. CDR3 in DNA: TGTGCCAGTAGTATGCCCGGGACTAGTGGGGACAATGAGCAGTTCTTC. It encodes CASSMPGTSGDNEQFF.

The V call is TRBV2, the J call TRBJ1-5, with 11 nucleotides matching TRBD1. The CDR3 runs 15 residues. Germline loops: CDR1 SNHLY, CDR2 FYNNEI. With V trimmed by 6 bases and J by 6 bases, 7 bases remained unmatched. Here the CDR3 DNA reads TGTGCCAGCAGGGCGGACAGGGGGCGAGGTCAGCCCCAGCATTTT. Translated, it gives CASRADRGRGQPQHF.

The rearrangement uses TRBV3-1 (or the pseudogene TRBV3-2) and TRBJ1-5, with 11 bases aligning to TRBD1. Germline CDR1 reads LGHDT; CDR2 reads YNNKEL (reference sequence). J was trimmed by 2 bases and V by 3 bases; bases with no gene match: 3. The CDR3 has 16 residues. The CDR3 reads CASSHTGQGGNQPQHF. CDR3 sequence (DNA): TGTGCCAGCAGCCATACGGGACAGGGGGGCAATCAGCCCCAGCATTTT.

The chain carries TRBV3-1 (or the pseudogene TRBV3-2) and TRBJ2-2; 9 bases fit TRBD1. This CDR3 spans 15 amino acids. The J segment lost 6 bases and the V segment lost 4 bases, leaving 6 bases of the junction unmatched. CDR1 is LGHDT and CDR2 is YNNKEL in the germline V gene (reference sequence). CDR3 coding DNA: TGTGCCAGCAGCCTCCCGGGACAGGGTGCCGGGGAGCTGTTTTTT. This codes for CASSLPGQGAGELFF.

The chain links TRBV6-7 to TRBJ2-7, with TRBD2 identical over 8 bases. TRBV6-7 is filed as an ORF, its function uncertain. The CDR3 loop spans 13 amino acids. V dropped 6 bases and J dropped 7; count of bases not matched to a gene: 8. DNA of the CDR3: TGTGCCAGCAGGAGGCATACTAGCGGAGAGCAGTACTTC. Translated: CASRRHTSGEQYF.

V is TRBV4-1 and J is TRBJ1-3; a weak D match, TRBD1 (5 bases). CDR3 length: 16 amino acids. From germline, CDR1 is MGHRA and CDR2 YSYEKL. V was shortened by 0 bases and J by 2 bases, with 11 bases between the two germline ends. The CDR3 DNA is TGCGCCAGCAGCCAAGAAACCCAGGGAACTGGAAACACCATATATTTT. Protein sequence: CASSQETQGTGNTIYF.

This clone was counted only a few times. The J gene is TRBJ2-5, the V gene TRBV7-6, with 11 bases fitting TRBD1. V lost 5 bases to trimming and J lost 2 bases; unmatched junction nucleotides: 7. This CDR3 has 16 residues. Germline CDR1 reads SGHVS; CDR2 reads FNYEAQ. The CDR3 region is CASSHSGQGVQETQYF. In DNA, the CDR3 is TGTGCCAGCAGCCACTCGGGACAGGGGGTGCAAGAGACCCAGTACTTC.

The rearrangement uses TRBV19 and TRBJ1-2; 7 positions agree with TRBD1. Germline-derived CDR1 and CDR2 are LNHDA and SQIVND (reference sequence). The length of the CDR3 is 14 residues. With V trimmed by 4 bases and J by 7 bases, 9 bases remained unmatched. CDR3 sequence reads: CASSNRQGELGYTF. The CDR3 DNA follows: TGTGCCAGTAGTAACCGACAGGGCGAACTTGGCTACACCTTC.

This clone appeared once. V is TRBV2 and J is TRBJ2-1, with 9 bases lining up with TRBD1. The J segment lost 1 base and the V segment lost 8 bases, leaving 6 bases of the junction unmatched. The CDR3 has 15 amino acids. Germline-derived CDR1 and CDR2 are SNHLY and FYNNEI. CDR3: CASSTGTGSYNEQFF. For the CDR3, the DNA is TGTGCCAGCTCCACCGGGACAGGGTCCTACAATGAGCAGTTCTTC.

This sequence joins TRBV7-8 and TRBJ2-1, with D tentatively TRBD1 (5 bases). Germline CDR1 is SGHVS and CDR2 is FQNEAQ. Trimming took 3 bases from V and 3 from J, leaving 12 bases between them. The CDR3 runs 15 residues. CDR3 protein: CASSLGNRYYNEQFF. For the CDR3, the DNA is TGTGCCAGCAGCTTGGGAAACAGGTACTACAATGAGCAGTTCTTC.

The V gene is TRBV19, the J gene TRBJ1-2; no firm D call. Deletions cut 3 bases from V and 1 base from J, with 12 bases between. This CDR3 region has 15 residues. Germline V gene data show CDR1 as LNHDA and CDR2 as SQIVND (reference sequence). The CDR3 region is CASSMRRGNNYGYTF. DNA of the CDR3: TGTGCCAGTAGTATGCGGAGAGGGAATAACTATGGCTACACCTTC.

This chain's CDR3 is CASSYSAGAHYGYTF. The CDR3 DNA reads as TGTGCCAGCAGTTACTCGGCGGGTGCCCACTATGGCTACACCTTC. The chain couples TRBV6-5 to TRBJ1-2; D is ambiguous. Looked up from germline, CDR1 is MNHEY and CDR2 is SVGAGI. CDR3 length equals 15 residues. V was pared by 0 bases and J by 3 bases, with 11 bases between.

The V call is TRBV25-1, the J call TRBJ2-1; no definite D call. In germline, CDR1 is MGHDK, CDR2 SYGVNS. Trimming stripped 5 bases from V and 8 bases from J, with 13 bases between. This CDR3 comprises 13 residues. The CDR3, as DNA: TGTGCCAGCAGTATGACTCACTGGGATGAGCAGTTCTTC. Protein sequence: CASSMTHWDEQFF.

The sample holds one count of this clone. The rearrangement links TRBV27 to TRBJ1-1; D gene uncertain. Trimming stripped 0 bases from V and 1 base from J, with 6 bases between. The CDR3 extends over 14 amino acids. In germline, CDR1 is MNHEY, CDR2 SMNVEV (reference sequence). The CDR3 is CASSLSRGNTEAFF. Here the CDR3 DNA reads TGTGCCAGCAGTTTATCTCGGGGGAACACTGAAGCTTTCTTT.

The V and J genes are TRBV24-1 and TRBJ2-3; D may be TRBD2 (7 bases). From germline, CDR1 is KGHDR and CDR2 SFDVKD. The CDR3 length is 15 residues. V was trimmed by 5 bases and J by 0 bases, leaving 11 bases between them. The chain's CDR3 is CATSAWGGSTDTQYF. In nucleotides, the CDR3 is TGTGCCACCAGTGCCTGGGGGGGCAGCACAGATACGCAGTATTTT.

The chain uses TRBV6-2 or TRBV6-3 and TRBJ2-3; 7 nucleotides align to TRBD1. After removal of 2 bases from V and 4 bases from J, the junction contained 9 bases not matched to a gene. Per the germline V gene, CDR1 is MNHEY and CDR2 is SVGEGT. The CDR3 is made up of 16 amino acids. CDR3 residues: CASSYEPWTGADTQYF. The DNA of the CDR3 is TGTGCCAGCAGTTACGAGCCCTGGACAGGAGCAGATACGCAGTATTTT.

The chain joins TRBV18 to TRBJ1-1, with 8 bases that match TRBD1. Germline loops: CDR1 KGHSH, CDR2 LQKENI. This CDR3 comprises 16 residues. The J segment lost 1 base and the V segment lost 1 base, leaving 5 bases of the junction unmatched. CDR3 amino acids: CASSPLQGVSNTEAFF. CDR3 DNA: TGTGCCAGCTCACCACTACAGGGGGTTTCGAACACTGAAGCTTTCTTT.

A few counts support this clone. CDR3 sequence reads: CASSLHFVAYEQYF. The DNA of the CDR3 is TGTGCCAGCAGCTTACACTTCGTAGCCTACGAGCAGTACTTC. V gene TRBV7-2 combines with J gene TRBJ2-7; D unresolved. CDR1 and CDR2 (germline): SGHTA, FQGNSA. This CDR3 has 14 residues. Deletions cut 2 bases from V and 2 bases from J, with 10 bases between.

The chain employs TRBV7-8 and TRBJ2-3; no clear D gene. Germline lookup yields CDR1 SGHVS and CDR2 FQNEAQ. The CDR3 is 13 amino acids. Trimming left V 5 bases short and J 10 bases short, with 16 bases between. In nucleotides, the CDR3 is TGTGCCAGCAGCCCCGCCCCTTCGAGTCCGCAGTATTTT. Amino acid sequence: CASSPAPSSPQYF. Complete variable domain (other parts from reference TRBV7-8 and TRBJ2-3): GAGVSQSPRYKVAKRGQDVALRCDPISGHVSLFWYQQALGQGPEFLTYFQNEAQLDKSGLPSDRFFAERPEGSVSTLKIQRTQQEDSAVYLCASSPAPSSPQYFGPGTRLTVL.

This sequence joins TRBV6-5 and TRBJ1-1, with D unresolved. V lost 6 bases to trimming and J lost 5 bases, with 7 bases between them. Germline CDR1 reads MNHEY; CDR2 reads SVGAGI. This CDR3 is 11 amino acids long. In DNA, the CDR3 is TGTGCCAGCAGATTACAGACTGAAGCTTTCTTT. Its translation: CASRLQTEAFF.